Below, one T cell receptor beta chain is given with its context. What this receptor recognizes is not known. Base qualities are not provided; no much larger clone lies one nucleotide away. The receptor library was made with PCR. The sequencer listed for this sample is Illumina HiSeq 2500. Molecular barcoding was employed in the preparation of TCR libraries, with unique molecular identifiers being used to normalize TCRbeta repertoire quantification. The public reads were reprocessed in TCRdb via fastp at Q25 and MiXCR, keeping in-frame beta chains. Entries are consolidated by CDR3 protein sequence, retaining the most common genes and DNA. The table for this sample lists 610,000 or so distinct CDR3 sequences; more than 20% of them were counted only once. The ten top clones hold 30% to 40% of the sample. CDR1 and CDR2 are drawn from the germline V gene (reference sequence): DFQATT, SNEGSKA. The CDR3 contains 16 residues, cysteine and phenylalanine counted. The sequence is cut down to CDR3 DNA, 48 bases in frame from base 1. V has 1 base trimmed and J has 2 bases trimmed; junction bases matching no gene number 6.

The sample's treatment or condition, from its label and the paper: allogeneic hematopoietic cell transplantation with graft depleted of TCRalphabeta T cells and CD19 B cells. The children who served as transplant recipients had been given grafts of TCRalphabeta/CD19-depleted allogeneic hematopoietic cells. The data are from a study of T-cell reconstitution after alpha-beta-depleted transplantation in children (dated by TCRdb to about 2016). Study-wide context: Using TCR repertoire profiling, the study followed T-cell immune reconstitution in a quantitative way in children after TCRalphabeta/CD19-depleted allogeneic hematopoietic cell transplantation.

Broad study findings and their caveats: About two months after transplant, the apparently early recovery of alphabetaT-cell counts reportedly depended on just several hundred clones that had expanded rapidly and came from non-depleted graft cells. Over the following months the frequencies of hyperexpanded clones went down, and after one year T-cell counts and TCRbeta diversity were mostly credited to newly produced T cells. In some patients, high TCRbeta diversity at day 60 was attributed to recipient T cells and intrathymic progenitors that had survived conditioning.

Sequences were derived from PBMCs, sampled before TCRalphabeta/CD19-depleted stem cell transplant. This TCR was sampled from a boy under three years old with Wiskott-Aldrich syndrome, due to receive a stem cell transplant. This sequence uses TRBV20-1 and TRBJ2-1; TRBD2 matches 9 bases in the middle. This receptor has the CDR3 CSARATSGPTYNEQFF. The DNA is TGCAGTGCTAGAGCGACTAGCGGACCAACCTACAATGAGCAGTTCTTC.